The 9 T cell receptor beta chains reported below all come from one sample, sequenced in a study of cytomegalovirus exposure and HLA in healthy donors. The study ran its PCR with 60 Vbeta and 13 Jbeta primers. Assay used: immunoSEQ multiplex PCR; TCRdb lists only in-frame clones, some missing. This sample's table reports around 100,000 clones. The sequenced material came from PBMCs. These receptors were obtained from a man younger than 45 in good health and CMV-seronegative.

The gene calls are TRBV19 and TRBJ1-2, with 9 bases aligning to TRBD1. The CDR3 is made up of 14 amino acids. With 4 bases clipped from V and 3 bases from J, the junction kept 3 bases outside the gene matches. Germline values: CDR1 LNHDA, CDR2 SQIVND (reference sequence). CDR3 region: CASSTWTGDYGYTF. DNA for the CDR3: TGTGCCAGTAGTACCTGGACAGGGGACTATGGCTACACCTTC.

The chain links TRBV10-1 to TRBJ1-5, with a weak D call TRBD1 (6 bases). Trimming removed 7 bases from V and 6 bases from J, with 16 bases in between. CDR1 and CDR2 from the germline V gene are WNHNN and SYGVQD (reference sequence). The CDR3 consists of 14 residues. CDR3 sequence reads: CASNIQGCGQPQHF. The CDR3 nucleotides read TGCGCCAGCAACATCCAGGGGTGCGGTCAGCCCCAGCATTTT.

The rearrangement uses TRBV19 and TRBJ2-5; weak D call: TRBD2 (5 bases). The J call may be mistaken, given a closer DNA end match to TRBJ2-7. Germline V CDR1 and CDR2: LNHDA, SQIVND (reference sequence). The CDR3 is made up of 14 amino acids. The CDR3 spells CASSHNNPGSEQYF. The CDR3 DNA reads as TGTGCCAGTAGCCACAACAATCCGGGGAGCGAGCAGTACTTC.

The V call is TRBV9, the J call TRBJ2-7; possibly TRBD2 for D (5 bases). V lost 4 bases, J lost 4 bases, and 18 bases lay in between. Germline loops: CDR1 SGDLS, CDR2 YYNGEE. There are 15 residues in the CDR3. CDR3 loop: CASSPRLASRYEQYF. For the CDR3, the DNA is TGTGCCAGCAGCCCACGATTGGCTAGCAGGTACGAGCAGTACTTC. The full variable domain, rest sourced from reference TRBV9 and TRBJ2-7, is DSGVTQTPKHLITATGQRVTLRCSPRSGDLSVYWYQQSLDQGLQFLIQYYNGEERAKGNILERFSAQQFPDLHSELNLSSLELGDSALYFCASSPRLASRYEQYFGPGTRLTVT.

The chain is built from TRBV11-2 and TRBJ1-6, with 7 bases aligning to TRBD1. This CDR3 is built from 15 residues. V shed 2 bases, J shed 9 bases, and the junction held 7 bases outside the gene matches. The germline gives CDR1 SGHAT, CDR2 FQNNGV. The CDR3 DNA sequence: TGTGCCAGCAGCTTATTTCCAGGGGGAGGTTCACCCCTCCACTTT. Its protein product is CASSLFPGGGSPLHF.

The chain couples TRBV6-5 to TRBJ2-7; maybe TRBD1 (6 bases). V lost 8 bases to trimming and J lost 13 bases, with 15 bases between them. This CDR3 is 10 amino acids long. CDR1 MNHEY and CDR2 SVGAGI come from the germline V gene. The DNA of the CDR3 is TGTGCCAGCCTTAGGGCAGGGGACTACTTC. This translates into CASLRAGDYF.

CDR3: CASSIGQGQGLAEQYF. The DNA for the CDR3 is TGTGCCAGTAGTATAGGACAGGGACAGGGGTTGGCCGAGCAGTACTTC. The rearrangement joins TRBV19 to TRBJ2-7; 10 bases are a match to TRBD1. The V segment lost 1 base and the J segment 6 bases; nucleotides outside the gene matches: 9. CDR1 is LNHDA and CDR2 is SQIVND in the germline V gene (reference sequence). The CDR3 extends over 16 amino acids.

The chain has TRBV2 and TRBJ2-3; TRBD2 agrees at 8 bases. From germline, CDR1 is SNHLY and CDR2 FYNNEI. The trim removed 7 bases at V and 2 bases at J, leaving 8 bases unmatched. The CDR3 sequence is 15 residues long. The CDR3 here is CASIKAGAITDTQYF. The CDR3 DNA reads as TGTGCCAGCATCAAAGCGGGGGCGATCACAGATACGCAGTATTTT.

The chain links TRBV11-2 to TRBJ1-6, with TRBD1 matching 9 bases. Trimming took 5 bases from V and 14 from J; bases not matched to a gene: 10. Germline-derived CDR1 and CDR2 are SGHAT and FQNNGV. The CDR3 consists of 14 residues. CDR3 sequence reads: CASSPNRGRGSLHF. CDR3 nucleotide sequence: TGTGCCAGCAGCCCCAACAGGGGGCGAGGGTCCCTCCACTTT.